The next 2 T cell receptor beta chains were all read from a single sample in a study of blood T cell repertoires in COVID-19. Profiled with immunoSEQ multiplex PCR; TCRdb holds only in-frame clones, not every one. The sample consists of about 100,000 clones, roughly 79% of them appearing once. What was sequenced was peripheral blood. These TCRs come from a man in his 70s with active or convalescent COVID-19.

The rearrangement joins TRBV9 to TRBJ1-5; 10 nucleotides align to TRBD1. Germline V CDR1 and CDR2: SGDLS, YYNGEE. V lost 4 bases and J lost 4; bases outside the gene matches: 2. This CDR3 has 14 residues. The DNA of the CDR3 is TGTGCCAGCAGCAGGGGACAGGGGAATCAGCCCCAGCATTTT. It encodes CASSRGQGNQPQHF.

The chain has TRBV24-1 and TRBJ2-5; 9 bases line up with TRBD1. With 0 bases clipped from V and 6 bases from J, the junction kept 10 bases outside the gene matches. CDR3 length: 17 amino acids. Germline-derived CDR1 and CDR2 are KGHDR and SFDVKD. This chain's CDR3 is CATSDLRDRDAGQTQYF. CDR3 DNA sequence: TGTGCCACCAGTGATTTGAGGGACAGGGATGCGGGGCAGACCCAGTACTTC.